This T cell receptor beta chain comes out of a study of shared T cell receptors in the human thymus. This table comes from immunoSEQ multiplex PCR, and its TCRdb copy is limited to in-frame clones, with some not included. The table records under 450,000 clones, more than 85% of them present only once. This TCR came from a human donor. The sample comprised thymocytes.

The CDR3 nucleotides are TGCGCCAGCAGCCCTTCGGACAGGGGGCGCGGTGAAGCTTTCTTT. Translated: CASSPSDRGRGEAFF. The V and J genes are TRBV5-1 and TRBJ1-1, with 11 nucleotides matching TRBD1. The germline CDR1 and CDR2 sequences are SGHRS and YFSETQ. V was clipped by 4 bases and J by 7 bases; unmatched bases: 9. CDR3 length: 15 amino acids.